A single sample gave rise to the 14 T cell receptor beta chains below, sequenced in a study of T cells in Graves' hyperthyroidism and ophthalmopathy. RNA transcripts gave rise to amplified TCR beta CDR3 regions. The primer set for the first-round RT-PCR of the TCR CDR3 was HTBI. One entry per CDR3 protein, called by TCRdb with MiXCR from the multiplex PCR reads. This sample has approximately 600,000 distinct CDR3 sequences; approximately 14% occur once, and the top ten carry more than 5%. The material sequenced was blood. Every receptor here comes from a woman younger than 45 with Graves' hyperthyroidism that later progressed to Graves' ophthalmopathy.

There are many counts of this clonotype. The V and J genes are TRBV12-3 or TRBV12-4 and TRBJ1-5, with a weak D call TRBD1 (5 bases). V was trimmed by 2 bases and J by 7 bases, leaving 12 bases between them. The CDR3 runs 14 residues. The CDR3 reads CASSLNPRDQPQHF. The DNA for the CDR3 is TGTGCCAGCAGTTTAAACCCCAGGGACCAGCCCCAGCATTTT.

The chain has TRBV25-1 and TRBJ1-2, with D maybe TRBD1 (6 bases). The CDR3 contains 12 residues. Germline CDR1 and CDR2: MGHDK and SYGVNS. V was trimmed by 6 bases and J by 3 bases, leaving 8 bases between them. The CDR3 region is CASRGGDYGYTF. Here the CDR3 DNA reads TGTGCCAGCAGGGGGGGCGACTATGGCTACACCTTC.

The chain uses TRBV20-1 and TRBJ2-1; 14 bases match TRBD2. Germline V gene lookup returns CDR1 DFQATT and CDR2 SNEGSKA (reference sequence). Unmatched junction bases numbered 5, after V lost 0 bases and J lost 7 bases. The CDR3 is 16 residues long. CDR3 coding DNA: TGCAGTGCTAGAGAGTGGGGGACTAGCGGGAGTAATGAGCAGTTCTTC. Amino acid sequence: CSAREWGTSGSNEQFF.

In its sample, this clonotype was seen once. The CDR3 coding sequence is TGTGCCATCAGTGAGTCAAGGGTCCTCTATAATTCACCCCTCCACTTT. Its translation: CAISESRVLYNSPLHF. The J gene is TRBJ1-6, the V gene TRBV10-3; no definite D call. From germline, CDR1 is ENHRY and CDR2 SYGVKD. V was cut by 0 bases and J by 3 bases, with 9 bases left in between. The CDR3 contains 16 residues.

To note about this clonotype: It differs at one base from a far larger clone, so likely a read error. The V and J genes are TRBV27 and TRBJ1-1; D remains unclear. Germline CDR1 MNHEY, CDR2 SMNVEV (reference sequence). The CDR3 runs to 11 residues. V lost 8 bases to trimming and J lost 1 base, with 5 bases between them. CDR3 loop: CASGKNTEAFF. Here the CDR3 DNA reads TGTGCCAGCGGGAAGAACACTGAAGCTTTCTTT.

About this clonotype itself: This may arise from a read error, as a much more abundant clone is one base away. CDR3 in amino acids: CASRDSPNNEKLFF. DNA of the CDR3: TGCGCCAGCAGAGACAGTCCGAATAATGAAAAACTGTTTTTT. The chain is built from TRBV5-1 and TRBJ1-4; maybe TRBD1 (5 bases). CDR3 length: 14 amino acids. Trimming stripped 5 bases from V and 4 bases from J, with 12 bases between. Germline V lookup: CDR1 SGHRS, CDR2 YFSETQ.

J is TRBJ1-1 and V is TRBV11-2; D remains unclear. The CDR3 consists of 15 residues. With 2 bases removed from V and 2 bases from J, the gap between germline ends came to 12 bases. Germline V lookup: CDR1 SGHAT, CDR2 FQNNGV. The CDR3 reads CASSLSQSYNTEAFF. The CDR3, as DNA: TGTGCCAGCAGCTTAAGTCAATCGTATAACACTGAAGCTTTCTTT.

The table lists this clonotype with a few counts. The chain links TRBV3-1 to TRBJ2-3; 12 nucleotides line up with TRBD2. Germline V gene lookup returns CDR1 LGHDT and CDR2 YNNKEL (reference sequence). The CDR3 spans 19 residues. The V gene end was trimmed by 2 bases and the J gene end by 3 bases; junction bases not matched to a gene: 12. The CDR3, as DNA: TGTGCCAGCAGCCAACGGTGGACTAGCGGGACCGCTGGGACAGATACGCAGTATTTT. It encodes CASSQRWTSGTAGTDTQYF.

In its sample, this clonotype was seen many times. The chain carries TRBV18 and TRBJ1-4; D call uncertain. Trimming shortened V by 5 bases and J by 5 bases, and 15 bases separated the two germline ends. The CDR3 is 15 amino acids. CDR1 is KGHSH and CDR2 is LQKENI in the germline V gene. The CDR3 DNA reads TGTGCCAGCTCAGCCGCCAGTGGGCCAAATGAAAAACTGTTTTTT. The encoded protein is CASSAASGPNEKLFF.

The sample holds a few counts of this clonotype. J is TRBJ1-5 and V is TRBV5-1; TRBD1 matches at 7 bases. In germline, CDR1 is SGHRS, CDR2 YFSETQ. The CDR3 covers 18 residues. V was clipped by 0 bases and J by 0 bases; unmatched bases: 9. The CDR3 sequence: CASSLGGGGAGSNQPQHF. CDR3 coding DNA: TGCGCCAGCAGCTTGGGGGGAGGGGGCGCGGGTAGCAATCAGCCCCAGCATTTT. The full variable domain, rest sourced from reference TRBV5-1 and TRBJ1-5, is KAGVTQTPRYLIKTRGQQVTLSCSPISGHRSVSWYQQTPGQGLQFLFEYFSETQRNKGNFPGRFSGRQFSNSRSEMNVSTLELGDSALYLCASSLGGGGAGSNQPQHFGDGTRLSIL.

This clonotype was recorded many times. V usage is TRBV28 and J usage is TRBJ1-1, with D perhaps matching TRBD1 (6 bases). Germline V gene lookup returns CDR1 MDHEN and CDR2 SYDVKM. The CDR3 sequence is 14 residues long. V dropped 2 bases and J dropped 4 bases, with 11 bases sitting between them. The CDR3 reads CASSLDQGSTEAFF. For the CDR3, the DNA is TGTGCCAGCAGTTTAGACCAGGGGAGCACTGAAGCTTTCTTT.

The table lists this clonotype with many counts. The chain has TRBV6-1 and TRBJ2-5; no reliable D call. CDR1 MNHNS and CDR2 SASEGT come from the germline V gene. V dropped 2 bases and J dropped 5 bases, with 15 bases sitting between them. The length of the CDR3 is 15 residues. CDR3 sequence: CASSEIPTSSETQYF. The DNA of the CDR3 is TGTGCCAGCAGTGAAATCCCTACCTCGTCGGAGACCCAGTACTTC.

This clonotype was seen ten or more times. V and J are TRBV12-5 and TRBJ2-7; D is ambiguous. The CDR3 totals 14 residues. Germline V gene data show CDR1 as LGHNT and CDR2 as FRNRAP. Deletions cut 7 bases from V and 4 bases from J, with 17 bases between. The CDR3 DNA sequence: TGTGCTAGTGTTGTCGACTTTCCCTCTTACGAGCAGTACTTC. It translates to CASVVDFPSYEQYF.

There are a few counts of this clonotype. Given a much more abundant clone one base away, this may be a read error. The rearrangement uses TRBV3-1 and TRBJ2-1, with a weak D call TRBD1 (5 bases). This CDR3 is 13 amino acids long. Germline CDR1 and CDR2: LGHDT and YNNKEL (reference sequence). As DNA, the CDR3 is TGTGGCAGCAGCTCTCAGGGTTACAATGAGCAGTTCTTC. Its protein is CGSSSQGYNEQFF.